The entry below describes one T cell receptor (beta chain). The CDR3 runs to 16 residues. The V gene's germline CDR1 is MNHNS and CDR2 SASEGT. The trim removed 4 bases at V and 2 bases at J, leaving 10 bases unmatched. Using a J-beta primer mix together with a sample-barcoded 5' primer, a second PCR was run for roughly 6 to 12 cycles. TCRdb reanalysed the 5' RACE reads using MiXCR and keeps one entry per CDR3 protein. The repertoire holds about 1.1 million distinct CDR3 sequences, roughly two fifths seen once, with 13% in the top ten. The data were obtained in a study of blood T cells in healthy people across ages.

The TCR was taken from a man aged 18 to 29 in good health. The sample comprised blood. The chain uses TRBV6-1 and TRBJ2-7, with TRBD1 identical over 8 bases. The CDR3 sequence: CASSGVRTGKTYEQYF. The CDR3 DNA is TGTGCCAGCAGTGGAGTGAGGACAGGGAAAACCTACGAGCAGTACTTC.